The rows below give T cell receptor beta chains drawn from one sample of a study of somatic mutations in cytotoxic T cells in rheumatoid arthritis. Measured with immunoSEQ multiplex PCR; TCRdb has only the in-frame clones, and not every one. The data hold some 15,000 clones, with 65% to 80% observed a single time. Sequenced: CD8+ T cells sorted from blood. The receptors here all came from an adult with rheumatoid arthritis. Each CDR3 is given with its conserved first and last residue. A D gene is named only where the DNA matches it firmly. Some rows mark clone size as missing; the rest say once, few, many or name a class of expanded clone.

D gene	clone size	J gene	V gene	CDR3 DNA	CDR3 protein
TRBD2	.	TRBJ2-7	TRBV7-6	TGTGCCAGCAGCTTAGAAGCGGGGGGCCTACTTTACGAGCAGTACTTC	CASSLEAGGLLYEQYF
.	medium-sized	TRBJ1-1	TRBV28	TGTGCCAGCACCAGCGGGACTGAAGCTTTCTTT	CASTSGTEAFF
.	.	TRBJ1-1	TRBV15	TGTGCCACCAGCAGCCCGGACCGTCGGGGGAACACTGAAGCTTTCTTT	CATSSPDRRGNTEAFF
TRBD1	.	TRBJ1-1	TRBV14	TGTGCCAGCAGCCAAGCGGGACAGGGGGATCCTTTTTGGGGAGCTTTCTTT	CASSQAGQGDPFWGAFF
.	.	TRBJ1-2	TRBV30	TGTGCCTGGAGTGAAGAATGGGGCTATGGCTACACCTTC	CAWSEEWGYGYTF
TRBD1	few	TRBJ2-2	TRBV5-1	TGCGCCAGCAGCTTTCTCCGGGACAGGGGGATGAACACCGGGGAGCTGTTTTTT	CASSFLRDRGMNTGELFF
.	.	TRBJ2-2	TRBV7-6	TGTGCCAGCAGCCAATCCCCGACCGGGGAGCTGTTTTTT	CASSQSPTGELFF
.	.	TRBJ2-3	TRBV2	TGTGCCAGCAGTGAAGGGGCAGGCCTCGGAGATACGCAGTATTTT	CASSEGAGLGDTQYF
.	.	TRBJ2-7	TRBV27	TGTGCCAGCAGTTTAGAGGGGACGGCATACTACGAGCAGTACTTC	CASSLEGTAYYEQYF
.	once	TRBJ2-7	TRBV9	TGTGCCAGCAGCGTAGTCCCTGGACCGACGGGCGAGCAGTACTTC	CASSVVPGPTGEQYF
.	.	TRBJ1-5	TRBV28	TGTGCCAGCAGTTTTGGGGAGGGAAGCAATCAGCCCCAGCATTTT	CASSFGEGSNQPQHF
.	.	TRBJ1-5	TRBV7-9	TGTGCCAGCAGCTTAGGTCCAGGGAGTCAGCCCCAGCATTTT	CASSLGPGSQPQHF
.	.	TRBJ2-5	TRBV6-1	TGTGCCAGCAGTGATAGGAATCAAGAGACCCAGTACTTC	CASSDRNQETQYF
TRBD1	.	TRBJ1-2	TRBV4-3	TGCGCCAGCAGCCGCGCCGTCGGGACAGGGGGCAATGGCTACACCTTC	CASSRAVGTGGNGYTF
.	.	TRBJ1-1	TRBV7-9	TGTGCCACTCTTAAATTGACTGAAGCTTTCTTT	CATLKLTEAFF
.	.	TRBJ1-2	TRBV30	TGTGCCTGGACCGGGGGAGGGACACGGATCCCCGGTTATGGCTACACCTTC	CAWTGGGTRIPGYGYTF